This T cell receptor (beta chain) appears in the sequencing data of a study of T cells in Graves' hyperthyroidism and ophthalmopathy. CDR1 is WSHSY, CDR2 SAAADI, per germline. The CDR3 runs to 12 residues. RNA transcripts served as the template for amplifying TCR beta CDR3 regions. When the TCR CDR3 underwent first-round RT-PCR, the HTBI primer set was used. Each CDR3 protein gets one entry after TCRdb re-called the multiplex PCR reads with MiXCR. This sample yields a few hundred thousand distinct CDR3 sequences, of which around 46% are seen a single time; 19% belongs to the top ten. The sample was peripheral blood or thyroid tissue (not recorded which). The chain is built from TRBV10-2 and TRBJ1-2; tentative D call: TRBD1 (5 bases). This receptor was obtained from an adult woman with Graves' disease, either hyperthyroidism or ophthalmopathy (not recorded which). This CDR3 is CSASGRGHGYTF. CDR3 nucleotide sequence: TGCAGCGCCTCAGGGAGGGGCCACGGCTACACCTTC.